The following is a TCR beta chain sequence with its context. This receptor's antigen is unknown. Base qualities were left out, and no much larger clone turns up one base away. The CDR3 sequence holds 13 residues, the cysteine and phenylalanine included. CDR3 DNA only is kept here, 39 bases in frame from base 1. CDR1 and CDR2 (SNHLY, FYNNEI) derive from the germline V gene. V lost 6 bases and J lost 6 bases; the stretch between them is 13 bases long. Using multiplexed V- and J-gene primers, the immunoSEQ hsTCRB Kit amplified TCR-beta CDR3 regions from genomic DNA. Unique DNA barcodes were added in a second PCR, and the samples were pooled together with one negative control and one positive control. An Illumina MiSeq running a 150-cycle paired-end protocol was used to sequence the pooled TCR-beta libraries. From the authors' description of their analysis: Adaptive Biotechnologies processed the raw sequencing data and produced a report containing normalized, annotated TCR-beta repertoires. T-cell density was computed as TCR-beta templates normalized to usable DNA, which was estimated by amplifying housekeeping genes. Clonality was defined as 1 minus Pielou's evenness, while richness was a count of unique rearrangements. Held by TCRdb, this immuneACCESS table contains in-frame sequences only and omits some clones. Under half of the omission traces to an unresolved V gene where checked; the cause of the rest is unknown. The V and J calls and the clone size are those of that table, but D and trimming were determined from the DNA. Across this sample there are some 3,000 clones, with 90% seen only once. Of the sample, under 6% is held by the ten largest clones.

The sample originates from a study of T cells and copy number aberrations in small-cell lung cancer (dated by TCRdb to the early 2020s). Regarding the research as a whole: To relate T cell metrics to mutations and copy number aberrations, the same tumor regions underwent both TCR repertoire sequencing and whole-exome sequencing. Tumor TCR data existed for about 17 patients, while 15 or so patients had TCR data covering both tumor and normal tissue. Points the paper makes about the study in general: Compared with adjacent lung tissue, tumors showed lower T-cell density, richness and clonality, although the density difference was not significant. The study was limited by a small sample size because surgical resection is uncommon in small-cell lung cancer, and the findings require validation. Every specimen was formalin-fixed paraffin-embedded tissue, a material known to introduce sequencing artifacts.

The donors were limited-stage small-cell lung cancer patients who had surgical resection in Hangzhou, China, between about 2007 and 2020. Every donor underwent upfront surgery with no preoperative chemotherapy or radiotherapy, and no donor received immunotherapy either before or after surgery. All 20 or so patients in the sequenced cohort were smokers or heavy second-hand smokers. Adjacent normal lung was collected at least 2 cm from the tumor margin and was confirmed morphologically free of malignant cells by two pathologists. The study used multi-region TCR-beta sequencing of resected limited-stage small-cell lung cancers together with tumor-adjacent lung tissue to characterize T cell repertoire heterogeneity. The AllPrep DNA/RNA FFPE Kit (Qiagen) was used to extract genomic DNA from FFPE tissue.

Sequencing was performed on normal tissue next to the tumor. In this chain, TRBV2 is recombined with TRBJ2-3; no D segment can be confidently identified. The receptor's source is a man aged 50 to 59 with small cell lung cancer. CDR3 loop: CASSQGYGDTQYF. The sequence in DNA is TGTGCCAGCAGCCAAGGGTACGGGGATACGCAGTATTTT.